A selection of T cell receptor beta chains follows, all from one sample in a study of regulatory T cells in long-lasting Graves disease. TCRdb re-called the multiplex PCR reads through MiXCR, storing one row per CDR3 protein. The data show about 350,000 distinct CDR3 sequences, around 17% seen once. The sample also formed part of further work on T cells in Graves' hyperthyroidism and ophthalmopathy.

Sample: peripheral blood mononuclear cells (PBMCs), taken at new diagnosis, from a patient treated with antithyroid drugs. All receptors derive from a middle-aged man with Graves disease. Each CDR3 is given with its conserved first and last residue. A D gene is named only where the DNA matches it firmly. For some rows the clone size is stated as once, few or many, or as a class when expanded; others skip it.

j_call | d_call | clone_size | v_call | cdr3_aa | cdr3_nt
TRBJ1-1 | . | . | TRBV4-1 | CASSQERAPMTEAFF | TGCGCCAGCAGCCAAGAGCGTGCACCTATGACTGAAGCTTTCTTT
TRBJ2-6 | TRBD1 | few | TRBV19 | CASSPGTGAVGANVLTF | TGTGCCAGTAGCCCAGGGACAGGGGCCGTCGGGGCCAACGTCCTGACTTTC
TRBJ2-1 | . | many | TRBV7-9 | CASRTGWHEQFF | TGTGCCAGCAGAACAGGGTGGCATGAGCAGTTCTTC
TRBJ2-7 | . | . | TRBV4-1 | CASSRDSKPGSYEQYF | TGCGCCAGCAGCCGAGACTCTAAACCTGGGTCCTACGAGCAGTACTTC
TRBJ2-1 | TRBD2 | few | TRBV7-9 | CASSLGLTSGPYNEQSF | TGTGCCAGCAGCTTAGGGCTGACTAGCGGACCTTACAATGAGCAGTCCTTC
TRBJ2-2 | . | many | TRBV24-1 | CATSDTGLFTGELFF | TGTGCCACCAGTGACACAGGGTTATTCACCGGGGAGCTGTTTTTT
TRBJ1-4 | . | many | TRBV6-5 | CASSYSNFEKLFF | TGTGCCAGCAGTTACTCCAATTTTGAAAAACTGTTTTTT
TRBJ2-3 | . | many | TRBV5-1 | CASMNRQSDTQYF | TGCGCCAGCATGAATCGCCAATCAGATACGCAGTATTTT
TRBJ2-3 | TRBD2 | . | TRBV4-1 | CASSQGAGGPSNTQYF | TGCGCCAGCAGCCAAGGAGCGGGGGGGCCTTCAAATACGCAGTATTTT
TRBJ2-2 | TRBD1 | . | TRBV29-1 | CSVSAFQGAGGELFF | TGCAGCGTTTCCGCTTTCCAGGGGGCCGGCGGGGAGCTGTTTTTT
TRBJ1-1 | . | many | TRBV28 | CASGEGQINTEAFF | TGTGCCAGCGGTGAGGGACAAATAAACACTGAAGCTTTCTTT
TRBJ2-5 | . | many | TRBV7-3 | CASSPSTRIETQYF | TGTGCCAGCAGCCCCTCGACAAGAATAGAGACCCAGTACTTC
TRBJ1-4 | TRBD1 | . | TRBV5-4 | CASSGGQGGYEKLFF | TGTGCCAGCAGCGGGGGACAGGGGGGCTATGAAAAACTGTTTTTT
TRBJ1-5 | . | many | TRBV5-1 | CASRYGTDNNQPQHF | TGCGCCAGCAGGTATGGGACGGATAATAATCAGCCCCAGCATTTT
TRBJ2-1 | . | few | TRBV20-1 | CSASLQVYNEQFF | TGCAGTGCTAGTTTGCAGGTCTACAATGAGCAGTTCTTC
TRBJ2-2 | . | . | TRBV2 | CASRQENTGELFF | TGTGCCAGCAGACAGGAGAACACCGGGGAGCTGTTTTTT
TRBJ1-2 | . | few | TRBV29-1 | CSVEGLGVGANYGYTF | TGCAGCGTTGAGGGTTTGGGGGTCGGCGCTAACTATGGCTACACCTTC
TRBJ1-1 | TRBD1 | many | TRBV28 | CATGQGTIYMNTEAFF | TGTGCCACCGGACAGGGGACGATTTACATGAACACTGAAGCTTTCTTT
TRBJ2-1 | TRBD1 | many | TRBV28 | CASRRTGGWDEQFF | TGTGCCAGCAGACGGACAGGGGGCTGGGATGAGCAGTTCTTC
TRBJ1-5 | . | few | TRBV20-1 | CSARDLVKGVVQPQHF | TGCAGTGCTAGAGATTTGGTTAAAGGGGTGGTTCAGCCCCAGCATTTT
TRBJ2-1 | . | many | TRBV28 | CASRGIYNEQFF | TGTGCCAGCAGGGGGATATACAATGAGCAGTTCTTC
TRBJ2-5 | . | many | TRBV18 | CASSLRTGETQYF | TGTGCCAGCTCACTCCGGACCGGGGAGACCCAGTACTTC
TRBJ1-2 | . | . | TRBV11-2 | CASSPIRQKMGYTF | TGTGCCAGCAGCCCAATAAGACAGAAGATGGGCTACACCTTC
TRBJ1-2 | TRBD1 | . | TRBV6-1 | CASRATGNYGYTF | TGTGCCAGCAGGGCGACAGGGAACTATGGCTACACCTTC